The clone carrying this TCR beta chain has a single count. Generated by immunoSEQ multiplex PCR, the TCRdb table keeps only in-frame clones and is missing some. The table lists roughly 310,000 clones, around nine tenths of them singletons. Individuals drawn from approximately 26 US areas were about 18 to 100 years old. The entry originates in a study of blood T cell repertoires in COVID-19. Background on the study: Samples representing acute and convalescent COVID-19 were sourced from the United States, Italy and Spain.

The V gene end was trimmed by 11 bases and the J gene end by 6 bases; junction bases not matched to a gene: 8. Germline V gives CDR1 SNHLY, CDR2 FYNNEI. This CDR3 has 12 amino acids. Sequencing was done on a sample of PBMCs or T cells enriched from blood (not recorded which). The origin of this receptor is a woman in her forties who had recovered from COVID-19. V gene TRBV2 combines with J gene TRBJ2-7; 9 bases are a match to TRBD1. Written as DNA, the CDR3 is TGTGCCGGAGAGGGACAGGGACCCGAGCAGTACTTC. Amino acid sequence: CAGEGQGPEQYF.